Listed below are T cell receptor beta chains from one sample, sequenced in a study of a mutant IDH1 vaccine in newly diagnosed glioma. The data were produced by immunoSEQ multiplex PCR, yet TCRdb's version contains in-frame clones alone and is incomplete. The sample shows 85,000 to 100,000 clones, around 77% of them seen only once. The source was PBMCs, collected from a glioma patient treated with radiotherapy, temozolomide or both. These receptor sequences come from a man aged 35 to 55 with glioma. CDR3s include the opening cysteine and the closing phenylalanine or tryptophan. A D gene is named only where the DNA matches it firmly. The size of a clone is reported for some rows only, either as once, few or many, or as a class for expanded clones.

cdr3_aa cdr3_nt j_call v_call clone_size d_call
CASSLAPGLNTEAFF TGCGCCAGCAGCTTGGCCCCAGGGCTGAACACTGAAGCTTTCTTT TRBJ1-1 TRBV5-1 few .
CASSTRQGEDTQYF TGTGCCAGCAGCACCCGACAGGGAGAAGATACGCAGTATTTT TRBJ2-3 TRBV11-3 few TRBD1
CASSLDRTSPLHF TGTGCCAGCAGCCTGGACAGGACATCACCCCTCCACTTT TRBJ1-6 TRBV5-6 . TRBD1
CASSYSWDGTYEQYF TGTGCCAGCAGTTACTCTTGGGACGGTACCTACGAGCAGTACTTC TRBJ2-7 TRBV6-5 . .
CASSQTSAAGELFF TGTGCCAGCAGTCAGACTAGCGCGGCCGGGGAGCTGTTTTTT TRBJ2-2 TRBV28 medium-sized TRBD2
CASSDVGGSYGYTF TGTGCCAGTAGTGACGTAGGGGGATCCTATGGCTACACCTTC TRBJ1-2 TRBV19 . .
CSVASGLAYEQYF TGCAGCGTTGCGAGCGGGTTGGCCTACGAGCAGTACTTC TRBJ2-7 TRBV29-1 once .
CASSTRDSQETQYF TGTGCCAGCAGCACACGGGACAGCCAAGAGACCCAGTACTTC TRBJ2-5 TRBV13 . TRBD1
CASSLAGRDSFYNEQFF TGTGCCAGCAGTTTGGCGGGGAGGGACAGCTTCTACAATGAGCAGTTCTTC TRBJ2-1 TRBV27 . .
CASSPRPGGDTGELFF TGTGCCAGCTCACCACGCCCAGGGGGCGACACCGGGGAGCTGTTTTTT TRBJ2-2 TRBV18 . TRBD1
CATSSDLAGGFSEQFF TGTGCCACCTCGTCAGATCTAGCGGGGGGGTTTAGCGAGCAGTTCTTC TRBJ2-1 TRBV10-3 . TRBD2
CASSHGQSDTQYF TGCGCCAGCAGCCACGGACAGTCAGATACGCAGTATTTT TRBJ2-3 TRBV4-3 . .
CASSPLPSGRGGEQFF TGTGCCAGCTCACCACTTCCTAGCGGGAGAGGTGGTGAGCAGTTCTTC TRBJ2-1 TRBV18 . TRBD2
CASWEGTGELFF TGTGCCTCATGGGAGGGTACCGGGGAGCTGTTTTTT TRBJ2-2 TRBV30 . TRBD2
CASSLRRGNTEAFF TGTGCCAGCAGCCTGCGCAGGGGGAACACTGAAGCTTTCTTT TRBJ1-1 TRBV6-5 . .
CASSVGSGDHNEQFF TGTGCCAGCAGTGTGGGTAGCGGGGACCACAATGAGCAGTTCTTC TRBJ2-1 TRBV6-4 . TRBD2
CASSQEPRTEAFF TGTGCCAGCAGCCAAGAACCGCGGACTGAAGCTTTCTTT TRBJ1-1 TRBV4-2 medium-sized .
CAIGGLDTDTQYF TGTGCCATAGGAGGGTTGGACACAGATACGCAGTATTTT TRBJ2-3 TRBV10-3 . .
CAYVGRYYGYAF TGTGCCTATGTGGGACGGTACTATGGCTACGCCTTC TRBJ1-2 TRBV30 . .
CASSVAGGHADTQYF TGCGCCAGCAGCGTAGCGGGGGGGCACGCAGATACGCAGTATTTT TRBJ2-3 TRBV5-1 . TRBD2
CASSQDLNSNQPQHF TGTGCCAGCAGCCAAGATCTGAATAGCAATCAGCCCCAGCATTTT TRBJ1-5 TRBV4-2 . .
CASSLVAIAGDRPQETQYF TGTGCCAGCAGTTTAGTAGCAATAGCGGGAGATAGACCCCAAGAGACCCAGTACTTC TRBJ2-5 TRBV28 . TRBD2
CASSKAMELAVNCPVYEQYF TGTGCCAGCAGCAAAGCGATGGAGCTAGCGGTAAACTGCCCGGTCTACGAGCAGTACTTC TRBJ2-7 TRBV21-1 . .
CASSPDRNYGYTF TGTGCCAGCAGTCCAGACAGGAACTATGGCTACACCTTC TRBJ1-2 TRBV7-2 . .
CASSLEGGLNEQFF TGTGCCAGCAGCTTGGAGGGGGGGCTCAATGAGCAGTTCTTC TRBJ2-1 TRBV5-4 . .
CASRDRLMGNTIYF TGTGCCAGCAGGGACAGGCTCATGGGAAACACCATATATTTT TRBJ1-3 TRBV6-1 few TRBD1
CASSHGGQAITDTQYF TGCGCCAGCAGCCATGGGGGACAGGCGATCACAGATACGCAGTATTTT TRBJ2-3 TRBV4-3 . TRBD1
CASSQDGAGSRETQYF TGCGCCAGCAGCCAAGATGGGGCGGGTTCACGAGAGACCCAGTACTTC TRBJ2-5 TRBV4-1 . .
CASSWRGEAFF TGTGCCAGCAGTTGGCGTGGTGAAGCTTTCTTT TRBJ1-1 TRBV6-6 . .
CASSPTDSNQPQHF TGTGCCAGCAGCCCGACGGATAGCAATCAGCCCCAGCATTTT TRBJ1-5 TRBV11-1 . .
CAWGNDGLRYNEQFF TGTGCCTGGGGCAACGACGGACTGAGGTACAATGAGCAGTTCTTC TRBJ2-1 TRBV30 few .
CASSLMVEAGVDEQYF TGTGCCAGCAGCTTAATGGTAGAAGCGGGAGTTGACGAGCAGTACTTC TRBJ2-7 TRBV13 . TRBD2
CASSSPPGRVTGELFF TGTGCCAGTAGTTCCCCCCCGGGACGGGTCACCGGGGAGCTGTTTTTT TRBJ2-2 TRBV19 . .
CATSSLGRGRTEAFF TGTGCCACCAGCAGCCTAGGGAGGGGGAGGACTGAAGCTTTCTTT TRBJ1-1 TRBV15 . .
CASSLRGQYFGGEKLFF TGTGCCAGCAGTTTAAGGGGACAGTACTTCGGTGGTGAAAAACTGTTTTTT TRBJ1-4 TRBV27 . TRBD1
CASSVGGGSHEQYF TGTGCCAGCAGCGTAGGAGGGGGGAGCCACGAGCAGTACTTC TRBJ2-7 TRBV9 . .
CASSQGIAGVGRADTQYF TGTGCCAGCAGCCAAGGGATAGCGGGAGTAGGTAGAGCAGATACGCAGTATTTT TRBJ2-3 TRBV4-2 . TRBD2
CASSQDLEGGYTF TGTGCCAGCAGCCAAGATTTAGAGGGTGGCTACACCTTC TRBJ1-2 TRBV14 few .
CASSRSGTRTGELFF TGTGCCAGCAGCCGAAGCGGGACTCGCACCGGGGAGCTGTTTTTT TRBJ2-2 TRBV7-8 . TRBD2
CASTLYRGGGYTF TGTGCCAGTACCCTTTACAGGGGTGGTGGCTACACCTTC TRBJ1-2 TRBV19 few TRBD1
CASSPLSAGRATNEKLFF TGCGCCAGCAGCCCTCTCAGCGCAGGCCGGGCAACTAATGAAAAACTGTTTTTT TRBJ1-4 TRBV5-1 . .
CASSPRPPLYNEQFF TGTGCCAGCAGCCCCCGTCCTCCACTCTACAATGAGCAGTTCTTC TRBJ2-1 TRBV9 . .
CASNPTTSGKVLDTQYF TGTGCCAGCAACCCTACAACTAGTGGCAAAGTCTTAGATACGCAGTATTTT TRBJ2-3 TRBV7-9 . .
CASSPASSGGYNEQFF TGTGCCAGCAGCCCCGCCTCTAGCGGGGGCTACAATGAGCAGTTCTTC TRBJ2-1 TRBV7-6 . TRBD2
CASSTGGLIATYEQYF TGTGCCAGCAGTACCGGTGGACTGATCGCTACCTACGAGCAGTACTTC TRBJ2-7 TRBV27 . .
CASSLSHSGADTQYF TGTGCCAGCAGCTTATCCCACAGCGGGGCAGATACGCAGTATTTT TRBJ2-3 TRBV7-2 once TRBD2
CASSQDFIRDNENTGELFF TGTGCCAGCAGCCAAGATTTCATCCGGGACAACGAGAACACCGGGGAGCTGTTTTTT TRBJ2-2 TRBV4-2 . .
CASSLVPTSGASGANVLTF TGTGCCAGCAGCTTAGTCCCGACTAGCGGGGCCTCTGGGGCCAACGTCCTGACTTTC TRBJ2-6 TRBV7-3 . TRBD2
CASSLSAGSLETQYF TGTGCCAGCAGCTTATCGGCAGGGTCATTGGAGACCCAGTACTTC TRBJ2-5 TRBV7-2 . .